A selection of T cell receptor beta chains follows, all from one sample in a study of cytomegalovirus exposure and HLA in healthy donors. Profiling relied on immunoSEQ multiplex PCR, and the TCRdb table lists in-frame clones only, not all of them. The table has some 180,000 clones, 70% to 85% seen once. The sample taken for sequencing was PBMCs. These TCRs come from a woman aged 55-69 years in good health and CMV-seropositive. Each CDR3 is given without its conserved first and last residue.

V gene	J gene	CDR3 protein
TRBV6-6	TRBJ1-5	ASSYSSGQGEGPQH
TRBV7-9	TRBJ2-5	ASSPQRGGETQY
TRBV28	TRBJ1-1	ASSSYLTGVAF
TRBV11-2	TRBJ1-2	ASSLLGGLTTNYGYT
TRBV7-9	TRBJ1-1	ASRLPPRAEAF
TRBV15	TRBJ2-4	ATSGPDRVVLAKNSQY
TRBV2	TRBJ2-7	ASISGPINEQY
TRBV28	TRBJ2-1	ASLPREVYNEQF
TRBV5-1	TRBJ2-3	ASSRDYTDTQY
TRBV21-1	TRBJ1-5	ASSMRARPQH
TRBV2	TRBJ1-2	ASSEDTANYGYT
TRBV2	TRBJ2-1	ASSLDRVKF
TRBV27	TRBJ2-5	ASSKRDRGTETQY
TRBV4-1	TRBJ2-5	ASSLPPGGLIETQY
TRBV5-1	TRBJ2-7	ASSPYGTSGAYEQY
TRBV6-1	TRBJ1-5	ASRGQLRQPQH
TRBV5-1	TRBJ1-2	ASSFDGQGDGYT
TRBV7-8	TRBJ2-3	ASSLGVTLAGTDTQY
TRBV28	TRBJ1-2	ASSLGGANYGYT
TRBV4-2	TRBJ2-1	ASRTSGSNEQF
TRBV9	TRBJ2-6	ASSVEGTGANVLT
TRBV30	TRBJ2-5	AWSALAGGRETQY
TRBV4-2	TRBJ1-6	ASSNPLGGSSPPH
TRBV27	TRBJ1-1	ASSFRERGSEAF
TRBV6-6	TRBJ1-2	ASRLRDNYGYT
TRBV11-1	TRBJ2-7	ASSLVAQAYEQY
TRBV11-3	TRBJ1-5	ASSLGDSAPQGSNQPQH
TRBV7-3	TRBJ2-2	ASSSGQGRTGELF
TRBV11-1	TRBJ2-5	ASSLFGGGASETQY
TRBV4-1	TRBJ2-1	ASSQDSGLASNEQF
TRBV11-2	TRBJ1-2	ASSLGGRNYGYT
TRBV25-1	TRBJ2-7	ASLGVGLFNEQY
TRBV5-6	TRBJ2-2	ASSLGDRVTGELF
TRBV27	TRBJ2-2	ASSYQDTGELF
TRBV5-1	TRBJ1-2	ASSSQGVGSSGYT
TRBV2	TRBJ1-4	ASSDTTAVSEKLF
TRBV2	TRBJ1-6	ASSPTRDRVNSPLH
TRBV9	TRBJ1-2	ASSVGPGVLIDGYT
TRBV5-1	TRBJ2-2	ASRPPLAGGIGELF
TRBV4-2	TRBJ2-7	ASSQSDFSYEQY
TRBV5-4	TRBJ2-7	ASSSIGTGSYEQY
TRBV7-9	TRBJ1-2	ASSLALDRDYGYT
TRBV19	TRBJ2-6	ASGGQGLGGGANVLT
TRBV27	TRBJ1-5	ASSLETGRQPQH
TRBV29-1	TRBJ2-3	SVEGAIYTQY
TRBV7-9	TRBJ2-7	ASSLVGTRSYEQY
TRBV5-6	TRBJ2-1	ASRNGLAAYNEQF
TRBV7-8	TRBJ1-2	ASSSIRQGDGYT
TRBV30	TRBJ2-3	AWSRLGGGAPDTQY
TRBV18	TRBJ1-4	ASSPRGQTLF
TRBV19	TRBJ1-2	ASSIGGIYGYT